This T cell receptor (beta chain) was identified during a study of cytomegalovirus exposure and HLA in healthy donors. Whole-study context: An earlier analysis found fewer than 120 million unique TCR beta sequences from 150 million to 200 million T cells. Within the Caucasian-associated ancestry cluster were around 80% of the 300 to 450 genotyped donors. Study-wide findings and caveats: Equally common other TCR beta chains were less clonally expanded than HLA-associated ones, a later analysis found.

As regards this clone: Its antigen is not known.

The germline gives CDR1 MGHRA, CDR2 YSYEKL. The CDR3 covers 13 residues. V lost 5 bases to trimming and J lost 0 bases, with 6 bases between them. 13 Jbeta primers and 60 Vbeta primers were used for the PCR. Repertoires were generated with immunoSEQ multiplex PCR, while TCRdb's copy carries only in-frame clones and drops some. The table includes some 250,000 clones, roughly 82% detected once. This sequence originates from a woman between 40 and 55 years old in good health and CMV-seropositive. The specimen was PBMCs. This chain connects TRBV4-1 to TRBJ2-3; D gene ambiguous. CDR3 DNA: TGCGCCAGCAGCGTTCAGAGCACAGATACGCAGTATTTT. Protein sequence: CASSVQSTDTQYF.